This T cell receptor (beta chain) was captured in a study of T-cell memory formation after mild COVID-19. Background on the study: TCR clusters largely stayed donor specific.

Trimming took off 1 base at V and 5 bases at J, with 14 bases between the two ends. The CDR3 is 15 amino acids. The germline gives CDR1 MGHRA, CDR2 YSYEKL. Details on this clonotype: Its antigen remains unknown.

TCRdb processed the 5' RACE reads anew with MiXCR; each CDR3 protein has one entry. The sample lists hundreds of thousands of distinct CDR3 sequences; 25% to 30% were seen once. General study results and limits: The appearance of some responding clones in pre-infection memory suggested that cross-reactive memory joined. Shrinking CD4+ clones were chiefly CM and EM; CD8+ ones were chiefly EMRA. Contracting clones, day 15 to 85, had balanced CD4/CD8, and later expanders favored CD4+.

Material for sequencing was PBMCs or a T cell subset sorted from them (not recorded which). The sequence was obtained from an adult woman who had mild COVID-19 (a few samples of this study predate the infection). Cell type and time point are not known. V usage is TRBV4-1 and J usage is TRBJ1-2; D remains unclear. The CDR3 reads CASSQGERLLYGYTF. In nucleotides, the CDR3 is TGCGCCAGCAGCCAAGGAGAGCGGCTGCTATATGGCTACACCTTC.